This T cell receptor beta chain was captured in a study of blood T cell repertoires in COVID-19. V was shortened by 4 bases and J by 0 bases, with 10 bases between the two germline ends. This CDR3 has 14 residues. The germline V gene encodes CDR1 SQVTM and CDR2 ANQGSEA. In the original analysis: It was from reference gene primer amplification that nucleated cell counts were estimated. Sequencing used immunoSEQ multiplex PCR; TCRdb keeps in-frame clones, though not all of them. The V and J calls and clone size are taken from that table; D and trimming were inferred from the DNA. Of about 210,000 clones listed, 80% are singletons.

Sequencing was performed on peripheral blood. This sequence was found in a human donor in a cohort sampled during active COVID-19. The chain links TRBV29-1 to TRBJ1-3; D remains unclear. CDR3 bases: TGCAGCGTTGTACCACTGAGCTCTGGAAACACCATATATTTT. It yields the protein CSVVPLSSGNTIYF.